This TCR beta chain was retrieved from a study of T cells in localized non-small cell lung cancer. Overall study results and limits: Maximal T cell clonality occurred in uninvolved adjacent lung, with tumor ranking below it.

Concerning this clone: Its antigen is not known.

Trimming removed 3 bases at V and 8 bases at J, with 13 bases between. The CDR3 has 14 amino acids. The germline V gene has CDR1 LNHDA and CDR2 SQIVND (reference sequence). Profiled with immunoSEQ multiplex PCR; TCRdb holds only in-frame clones, not every one. The sample lists 70,000 to 95,000 clones, more than 75% occurring once. The sample consisted of PBMCs, taken before any cancer treatment. This TCR was recovered from a woman aged 40-70 years with stage II squamous cell lung carcinoma. V and J are TRBV19 and TRBJ1-4; D gene uncertain. CDR3 sequence (DNA): TGTGCCAGTAGTATTTTTGGGAGTCGAGAAAAACTGTTTTTT. This gives the protein CASSIFGSREKLFF.